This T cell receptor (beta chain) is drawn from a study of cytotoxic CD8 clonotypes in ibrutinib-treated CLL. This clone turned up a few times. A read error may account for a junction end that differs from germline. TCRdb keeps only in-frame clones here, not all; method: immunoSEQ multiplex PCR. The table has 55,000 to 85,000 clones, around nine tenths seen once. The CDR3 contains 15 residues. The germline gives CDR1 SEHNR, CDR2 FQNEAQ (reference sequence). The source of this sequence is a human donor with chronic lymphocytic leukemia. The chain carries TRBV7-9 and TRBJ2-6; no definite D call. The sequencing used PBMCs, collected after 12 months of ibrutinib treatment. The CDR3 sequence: CASSLGTSWANVLTF. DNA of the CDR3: TGTGCCAGCAGCTTAGGGACCTCTTGGGCCAACGTCCTGACTTTC.